This is a list of T cell receptor beta chains from one sample in a study of Graves' ophthalmopathy and Graves' hyperthyroidism. TCRdb itself ran the multiplex PCR reads through MiXCR, one entry per CDR3 protein. The table lists hundreds of thousands of distinct CDR3 sequences, about 40% of them singletons. The sample taken for sequencing was peripheral blood. The origin of the receptors is an adult man with Graves' ophthalmopathy. The CDR3 runs from the conserved cysteine through the conserved F or W. A D gene is named only where the DNA matches it firmly. Clone size is given for some rows only: seen once, a few or many times, or a class if the clone is expanded.

many,TRBJ2-7,TRBD1,TRBV12-3/TRBV12-4,CASSPDRVHEQYF,TGTGCCAGCAGCCCCGACAGGGTCCACGAGCAGTACTTC
many,TRBJ1-6,NA,TRBV2,CASSETPRDSPLHF,TGTGCCAGCAGTGAAACGCCGAGGGATTCACCCCTCCACTTT
few,TRBJ2-2,TRBD2,TRBV5-4,CASSQAGLADANTGELFF,TGTGCCAGCAGCCAAGCGGGACTAGCGGACGCGAACACCGGGGAGCTGTTTTTT
NA,TRBJ1-5,TRBD1,TRBV19,CASSLKGQMFGPQHF,TGTGCCAGTAGTCTAAAGGGACAGATGTTTGGGCCCCAGCATTTT
NA,TRBJ1-3,NA,TRBV29-1,CSVGRAGEQQSRNTIYF,TGCAGCGTTGGCAGGGCCGGCGAGCAGCAAAGTCGAAACACCATATATTTT
many,TRBJ1-2,NA,TRBV2,CASSERFGGTQYGYTF,TGTGCCAGCAGTGAACGATTCGGCGGGACACAATATGGCTACACCTTC
many,TRBJ1-3,TRBD1,TRBV7-9,CASSSPPGQGTSGNTIYF,TGTGCCAGCAGCTCACCTCCGGGACAGGGAACTTCTGGAAACACCATATATTTT
many,TRBJ2-7,TRBD2,TRBV2,CASSPRLAGRDEQYF,TGTGCCAGCAGCCCTAGACTAGCGGGGAGGGACGAGCAGTACTTC
few,TRBJ1-1,TRBD1,TRBV29-1,CSSPGGAEAFF,TGCAGCAGCCCAGGGGGGGCTGAAGCTTTCTTT
NA,TRBJ1-2,NA,TRBV7-2,CASSRLAGGYTF,TGTGCCAGCAGCCGGCTAGCGGGGGGCTACACCTTC
NA,TRBJ1-6,NA,TRBV2,CASSGGTRDNSPLHF,TGTGCCAGCAGTGGTGGGACAAGAGATAATTCACCCCTCCACTTT
few,TRBJ2-4,NA,TRBV15,CATSRTKMDIQYF,TGTGCCACCAGCAGGACTAAAATGGACATTCAGTACTTC
few,TRBJ2-2,NA,TRBV6-2/TRBV6-3,CASSEESANTGELFF,TGTGCCAGCAGTGAAGAATCAGCGAACACCGGGGAGCTGTTTTTT
NA,TRBJ2-7,NA,TRBV5-1,CASSVATAYEQYF,TGTGCCAGCAGCGTAGCTACGGCCTACGAGCAGTACTTC
NA,TRBJ2-7,NA,TRBV12-3/TRBV12-4,CASSGSYRSGEQYF,TGTGCCAGCAGTGGGAGTTACAGGAGTGGGGAGCAGTACTTC
many,TRBJ1-5,NA,TRBV6-1,CASRAGWGSYSNQPQHF,TGTGCCAGCAGGGCGGGGTGGGGTAGCTATAGCAATCAGCCCCAGCATTTT
many,TRBJ2-7,NA,TRBV7-9,CASSPPASEQYF,TGTGCCAGCAGCCCGCCCGCCAGCGAGCAGTACTTC
NA,TRBJ2-7,TRBD1,TRBV29-1,CSLVAGGHYEQYF,TGCAGCTTAGTAGCAGGGGGACACTACGAGCAGTACTTC
NA,TRBJ2-7,TRBD2,TRBV9,CASSAGLANSYEQYF,TGTGCCAGCTCAGCAGGACTAGCGAACTCCTACGAGCAGTACTTC
once,TRBJ1-2,TRBD1,TRBV10-3,CAISENPGGGYSYTF,TGTGCCATCAGTGAGAACCCAGGGGGGGGGTATAGCTACACCTTC
many,TRBJ2-7,NA,TRBV2,CASSGTVSYEQYF,TGTGCCAGCAGTGGGACTGTCTCCTACGAGCAGTACTTC
NA,TRBJ2-5,NA,TRBV11-3,CASSLDLSPIQETQYF,TGTGCCAGCAGCTTAGACCTCAGCCCCATCCAAGAGACCCAGTACTTC
many,TRBJ2-7,NA,TRBV13,CASSFTGFYEQYF,TGTGCCAGCAGCTTCACAGGGTTCTACGAGCAGTACTTC
few,TRBJ2-7,NA,TRBV19,CASRGFGPSYEQYF,TGTGCCAGTAGGGGCTTCGGCCCTTCGTACGAGCAGTACTTC
few,TRBJ1-3,NA,TRBV6-5,CASSYSTGISGNTIYF,TGTGCCAGCAGTTACTCGACGGGCATCTCTGGAAACACCATATATTTT
NA,TRBJ1-2,NA,TRBV5-1,CASSLEGRANYGYTF,TGCGCCAGCAGCTTGGAGGGCAGAGCTAACTATGGCTACACCTTC
NA,TRBJ2-2,TRBD2,TRBV25-1,CASSTAGAGGRTGELFF,TGTGCCAGCAGTACCGCGGGGGCGGGGGGGCGAACCGGGGAGCTGTTTTTT
many,TRBJ1-1,NA,TRBV6-5,CASSYGQHLNTEAFF,TGTGCCAGCAGTTACGGACAGCACTTGAACACTGAAGCTTTCTTT
once,TRBJ1-4,NA,TRBV10-3,CAISESKMVF,TGTGCCATCAGTGAGTCGAAAATGGTTTTT
NA,TRBJ1-6,NA,TRBV15,CATSRVGRTTPGSPLHF,TGTGCCACCAGCAGAGTCGGCAGGACGACACCGGGCTCACCCCTCCACTTT
NA,TRBJ2-5,TRBD2,TRBV29-1,CSSPIAGRQETQYF,TGCAGCAGCCCCATAGCGGGTCGCCAAGAGACCCAGTACTTC
few,TRBJ2-7,NA,TRBV4-1,CASSQGALTTRGYEQYF,TGCGCCAGCAGCCAAGGGGCTTTGACAACCAGGGGCTACGAGCAGTACTTC
NA,TRBJ1-2,TRBD1,TRBV5-1,CASSMTGSYGYTF,TGCGCCAGCAGCATGACAGGGTCCTATGGCTACACCTTC
NA,TRBJ1-5,NA,TRBV12-3/TRBV12-4,CASSLRGGSQPQHF,TGTGCCAGCAGTTTACGGGGGGGCTCTCAGCCCCAGCATTTT
few,TRBJ1-2,TRBD1,TRBV6-5,CASSEGGGGLGYTF,TGTGCCAGCAGTGAAGGGGGAGGGGGCTTGGGCTACACCTTC
NA,TRBJ1-6,TRBD1,TRBV15,CATSEGAINQPLHF,TGTGCCACCTCAGAGGGGGCAATAAATCAGCCCCTCCACTTT
many,TRBJ1-4,NA,TRBV5-8,CASSLAYGTNVEKLFF,TGTGCCAGCAGCTTGGCCTACGGGACAAATGTTGAAAAACTGTTTTTT